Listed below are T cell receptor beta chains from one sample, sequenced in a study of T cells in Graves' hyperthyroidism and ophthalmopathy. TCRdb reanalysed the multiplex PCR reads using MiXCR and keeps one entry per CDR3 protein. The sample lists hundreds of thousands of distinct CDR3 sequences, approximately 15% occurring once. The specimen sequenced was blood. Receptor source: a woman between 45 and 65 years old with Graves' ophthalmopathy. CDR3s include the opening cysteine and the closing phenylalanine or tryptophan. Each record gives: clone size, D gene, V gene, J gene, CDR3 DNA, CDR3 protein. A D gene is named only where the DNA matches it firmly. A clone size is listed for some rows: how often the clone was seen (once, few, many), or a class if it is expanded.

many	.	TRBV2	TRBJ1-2	TGTGCCAGCAGTGACGAAGGGGTTGGCTACACCTTC	CASSDEGVGYTF
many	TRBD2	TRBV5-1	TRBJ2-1	TGCGCCAGCAGCCTCCGGACTAGCAGCCTGTACAATGAGCAGTTCTTC	CASSLRTSSLYNEQFF
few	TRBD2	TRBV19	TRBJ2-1	TGTGCCAGTAGTAGGGGACTAGCGGGAATAAATGAGCAGTTCTTC	CASSRGLAGINEQFF
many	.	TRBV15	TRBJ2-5	TGTGCCACCAGCAGAGAGCCAGGGGTATGGGAGACCCAGTACTTC	CATSREPGVWETQYF
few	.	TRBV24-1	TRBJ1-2	TGTGCCACCAGTGATCCAACAGGGACCTATGGCTACACCTTC	CATSDPTGTYGYTF
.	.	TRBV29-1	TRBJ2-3	TGCAGCGTTGAAGAGATCAGGAGTCCGGGTGTAATTGCGACAGATACGCAGTATTTT	CSVEEIRSPGVIATDTQYF
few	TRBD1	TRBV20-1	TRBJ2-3	TGCAGTGCTTTTACCGGGACAGGGCGCACAGATACGCAGTATTTT	CSAFTGTGRTDTQYF
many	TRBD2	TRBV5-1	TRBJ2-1	TGCGCCAGCAGCCCACTAGCGGGAGATACCAATGAGCAGTTCTTC	CASSPLAGDTNEQFF
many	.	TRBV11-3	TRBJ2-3	TGTGCCAGCAGCTTTGTAGCGTACACAGATACGCAGTATTTT	CASSFVAYTDTQYF
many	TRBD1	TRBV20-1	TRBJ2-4	TGCAGTGCTTCCTCCGGGACAGGGAAACGTGACATTCAGTACTTC	CSASSGTGKRDIQYF
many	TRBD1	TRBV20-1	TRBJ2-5	TGCAGTGCAGCGGACAGGGGGCGGGGAGGAGAGACCCAGTACTTC	CSAADRGRGGETQYF
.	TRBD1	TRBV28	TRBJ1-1	TGTGCCAGCACCCCGACCGGGACAGGGTGGGGAACTGAAGCTTTCTTT	CASTPTGTGWGTEAFF
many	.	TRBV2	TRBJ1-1	TGTGCCAGCAGTGGGCGTGAAGTAGCTTTCTTT	CASSGREVAFF
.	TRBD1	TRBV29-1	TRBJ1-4	TGCAGCGGGGGGGTTACCGGGACAGCTGATGAAAAACTGTTTTTT	CSGGVTGTADEKLFF
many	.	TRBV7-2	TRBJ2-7	TGTGCCAGCAGCCGTGGACATGACCGCTCCTACGAGCAGTACTTC	CASSRGHDRSYEQYF
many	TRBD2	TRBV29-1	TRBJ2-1	TGCAGCGTCCCCGGACTAGCGGGAGAGTCCTACAATGAGCAGTTCTTC	CSVPGLAGESYNEQFF
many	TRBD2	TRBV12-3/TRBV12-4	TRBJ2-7	TGTGCCAGCAGTTTAAGGAAGGGGGGCCTAGCGGGGTCCCTCGAGCAGTACTTC	CASSLRKGGLAGSLEQYF
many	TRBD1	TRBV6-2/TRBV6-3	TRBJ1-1	TGTGCCATCCGGACAGGGTTGAACACTGAAGCTTTCTTT	CAIRTGLNTEAFF
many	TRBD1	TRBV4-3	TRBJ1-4	TGCGCCAGCAGCCAAGTGGGACAGGGGGCGTTCGGGGATGAAAAACTGTTTTTT	CASSQVGQGAFGDEKLFF
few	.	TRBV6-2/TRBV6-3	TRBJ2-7	TGTGCCAGCAGTTACTCGACAGGGGAGGGTTTCTACGAGCAGTACTTC	CASSYSTGEGFYEQYF
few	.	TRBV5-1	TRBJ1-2	TGCGCCAGCAGCCCGAACCAGGGGTCCTATGGCTACACCTTC	CASSPNQGSYGYTF
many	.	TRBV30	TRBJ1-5	TGTGCCTGGAGTGGAGGGGGCAATCAGCCCCAGCATTTT	CAWSGGGNQPQHF
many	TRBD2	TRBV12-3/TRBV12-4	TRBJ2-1	TGTGCCAGCTCCTCATGGGTTGGGACTAGCGGGAGGTCGGAGAATGAGCAGTTCTTC	CASSSWVGTSGRSENEQFF
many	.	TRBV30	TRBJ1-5	TGTGCCTGGAGTGACGGATTCAATCAGCCCCAGCATTTT	CAWSDGFNQPQHF
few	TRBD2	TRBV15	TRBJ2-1	TGTGCCACCAGTCCTCTAGCGGGAGTTATCTACAATGAGCAGTTCTTC	CATSPLAGVIYNEQFF
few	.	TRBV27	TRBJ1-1	TGTGCCAGCAGTTTTAGCGCAGGGCGGACTGAAGCTTTCTTT	CASSFSAGRTEAFF
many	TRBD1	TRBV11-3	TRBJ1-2	TGTGCCAGCAGCTTATCGGGACAGGACAACTATGGCTACACCTTC	CASSLSGQDNYGYTF
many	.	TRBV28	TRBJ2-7	TGTGCCAGCACCCCCGGGACCGACTACGAGCAGTACTTC	CASTPGTDYEQYF
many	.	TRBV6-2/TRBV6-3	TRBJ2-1	TGTGCCAGCAGTTACCGTGGTTTAGCGGACAATGAGCAGTTCTTC	CASSYRGLADNEQFF
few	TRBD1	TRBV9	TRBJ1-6	TGTGCCAGCAGCGGACAGGGTTTGCCACCCCTCCACTTT	CASSGQGLPPLHF
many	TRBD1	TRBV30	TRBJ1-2	TGTGCCTGGAGTAGGGGACAGCTCTATGGCTACACCTTC	CAWSRGQLYGYTF
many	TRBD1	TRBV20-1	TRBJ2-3	TGCAGTGCGGTAGGGACAGGGGGCACAGATACGCAGTATTTT	CSAVGTGGTDTQYF
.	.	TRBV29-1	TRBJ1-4	TGCAGCGTTGGACACCTTGAAAAACTGTTTTTT	CSVGHLEKLFF
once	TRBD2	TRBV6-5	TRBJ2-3	TGTGCCAGCAGTTACACCCGGACTAGCGGGAGCACAGATACGCAGTATTTT	CASSYTRTSGSTDTQYF
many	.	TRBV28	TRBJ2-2	TGTGCCAGCAGTTTCCTGGCGGGGAACACCGGGGAGCTGTTTTTT	CASSFLAGNTGELFF
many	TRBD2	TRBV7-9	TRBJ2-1	TGTGCCAGCAGCTCCAACCCGTTGACTAGCGGGGGGGCATACAATGAGCAGTTCTTC	CASSSNPLTSGGAYNEQFF
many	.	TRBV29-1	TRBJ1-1	TGCAGCGTTGTCAAGGGGCTGAACACTGAAGCTTTCTTT	CSVVKGLNTEAFF
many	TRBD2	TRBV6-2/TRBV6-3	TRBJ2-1	TGTGCCAGCAGTTACCGGCGGGAGGGCCGGGACAATGAGCAGTTCTTC	CASSYRREGRDNEQFF
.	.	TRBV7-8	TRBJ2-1	TGTGCCAGCAGCTTAGTATTAGGGGCGGGTAGCTCCTACAATGAGCAGTTCTTC	CASSLVLGAGSSYNEQFF
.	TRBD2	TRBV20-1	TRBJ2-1	TGCAGTGCTAGAGAATGGGCGGGAGATTACAATGAGCAGTTCTTC	CSAREWAGDYNEQFF
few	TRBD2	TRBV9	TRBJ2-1	TGTGCCAGCAGCCACTCCAGCGGGGGAAATGAGCAGTTCTTC	CASSHSSGGNEQFF
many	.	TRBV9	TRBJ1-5	TGTGCCAGCAGCGTAGCTTGGGGGGATCAGCCCCAGCATTTT	CASSVAWGDQPQHF
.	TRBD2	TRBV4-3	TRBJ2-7	TGCGCCAGCAGCCAAGCGGTGGCGGGAGGGTCCTACGAGCAGTACTTC	CASSQAVAGGSYEQYF
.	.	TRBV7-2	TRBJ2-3	TGTGCCAGCAGCTTAAATAAAGATACGCAGTATTTT	CASSLNKDTQYF
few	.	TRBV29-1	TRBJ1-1	TGCAGCGTTGAAGAAGGGCGGACTGAAGCTTTCTTT	CSVEEGRTEAFF
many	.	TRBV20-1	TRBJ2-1	TGCAGTGCTACCGCACGGGATTTTCGAAGCTCCTACAATGAGCAGTTCTTC	CSATARDFRSSYNEQFF
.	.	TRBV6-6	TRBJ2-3	TGTGCCAGCAGTTACGAGCCAAGCGGGTATAGCACAGATACGCAGTATTTT	CASSYEPSGYSTDTQYF
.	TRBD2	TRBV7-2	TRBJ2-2	TGTGCCAGCAGCTTAGCAGGACTAGCATTTCGTCTGACCGGGGAGCTGTTTTTT	CASSLAGLAFRLTGELFF
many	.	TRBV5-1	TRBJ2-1	TGCGCCAGCAGCTCCCCGCTTAGGAATTTGGAGCAGTTCTTC	CASSSPLRNLEQFF
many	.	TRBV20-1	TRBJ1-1	TGCAGTGCTAGAGAAGCAACAGGGAAGTCTGAAGCTTTCTTT	CSAREATGKSEAFF
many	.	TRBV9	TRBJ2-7	TGTGCCAGCAGCTCCCAGGGGGGGCAGAACTACGAGCAGTACTTC	CASSSQGGQNYEQYF
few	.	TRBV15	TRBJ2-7	TGTGCCACCAGCAGAGCCAGGGTGAGCGAGCAGTACTTC	CATSRARVSEQYF
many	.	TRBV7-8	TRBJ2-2	TGTGCCAGCAAACTCTGGGGCCAGGAGGGCACCGGGGAGCTGTTTTTT	CASKLWGQEGTGELFF
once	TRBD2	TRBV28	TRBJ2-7	TGTGCCAGCAGAGCGGGAGGACCCCTCTACGAGCAGTACTTC	CASRAGGPLYEQYF